This TCR beta chain was sequenced for a study of T cell repertoires in aging, cancer and after chemotherapy. For the study at large: Over several months to years, re-sampled healthy donor repertoires clearly shared clones. Notes on the study in general: Median generation probability rose over the chemotherapy interval in each cancer cohort, suggesting rebound thymic output. No conclusions about immunological memory after chemotherapy can be drawn from the repertoire data. Loss of evenness, beyond lost richness, contributed to age-related TCR diversity decline in cancer patients.

A mixed TRB-A/B primer pool amplified rearranged TRB by multiplex touch-down PCR. MiXCR was run by TCRdb on the multiplex PCR reads, yielding one entry per CDR3 protein. Of 13,000 or so distinct CDR3 sequences in the sample, 31% are singletons; the top ten hold 10%. The CDR3 covers 15 residues. The germline CDR1 and CDR2 sequences are SQVTM and ANQGSEA. V lost 1 base and J lost 8; bases outside the gene matches: 12. Peripheral blood genomic DNA, not sorted cells or RNA, was the template. By proportion, this clonotype is medium-sized. What it binds is unknown. The clonotype comes from a human donor in good health. The donor label of this sample is uncertain. Sequencing was performed on blood. This chain connects TRBV29-1 to TRBJ1-2; 8 bases are a match to TRBD1. The CDR3 sequence: CSVEGAGGIAGGYTF. DNA of the CDR3: TGCAGCGTTGAAGGGGCAGGGGGCATAGCAGGGGGCTACACCTTC.